A selection of T cell receptor beta chains follows, all from one sample in a study of identical twins. MiXCR, run by TCRdb on the 5' RACE reads, gives a single entry per CDR3 protein. The sample lists more than 650,000 distinct CDR3 sequences; around 6% were seen once. Sample: naive T cells sorted from blood. The receptor source for this set is a man aged 18-30 years in good health. Each CDR3 is given with its conserved first and last residue. D genes are given only for firm matches. Clone sizes are given selectively: once, few, many, or a class where the clone is expanded.

size | D | J | V | DNA | CDR3
few | NA | TRBJ2-1 | TRBV12-3/TRBV12-4 | TGTGCCAGCAGTCCTTCGACCGCTGGGGGGCAGTTCTTC | CASSPSTAGGQFF
NA | NA | TRBJ1-3 | TRBV29-1 | TGCAGCGTTGAACTACTCACGGGAAACACCATATATTTT | CSVELLTGNTIYF
few | NA | TRBJ1-5 | TRBV6-1 | TGTGCCAGCACTGTTGGGGATATCTGGCAGCCCCAGCATTTT | CASTVGDIWQPQHF
many | TRBD1 | TRBJ1-2 | TRBV7-2 | TGTGCCAGCAGCTTAGGGGTGACAGGGGGCTGGGGCTACACCTTC | CASSLGVTGGWGYTF
many | NA | TRBJ2-6 | TRBV20-1 | TGCAGTGCCCAGGAGGCAGCTGGGGCCAACGTCCTGACTTTC | CSAQEAAGANVLTF
few | NA | TRBJ2-3 | TRBV20-1 | TGCAGTGCTAGAACAGTCTGGGAAGAAGATACGCAGTATTTT | CSARTVWEEDTQYF
many | TRBD1 | TRBJ2-5 | TRBV7-2 | TGTGCCAGCAGCCCCTGGACAGGACCAGGAGAGACCCAGTACTTC | CASSPWTGPGETQYF
many | NA | TRBJ2-3 | TRBV5-5 | TGTGCCAGCAGCTTGGCCGGGGAGCAACAGGATTTT | CASSLAGEQQDF
NA | NA | TRBJ1-2 | TRBV12-3/TRBV12-4 | TGTGCCAGCAGTTTTGTTAGAAGTTATGGCTACACCTTC | CASSFVRSYGYTF
many | TRBD1 | TRBJ1-1 | TRBV7-2 | TGTGCCAGCAGCGCCGGGACAGGGGCCGTGAACACTGAAGCTTTCTTT | CASSAGTGAVNTEAFF
NA | NA | TRBJ2-2 | TRBV15 | TGTGCCACCAGTCGGGGCGGGGTGGCCGGGGAGCTGTTTTTT | CATSRGGVAGELFF
few | NA | TRBJ1-1 | TRBV7-2 | TGTGCCAGCAGCTTAGGCCTTTACGCGAACACTGAAGCTTTCTTT | CASSLGLYANTEAFF
NA | NA | TRBJ1-1 | TRBV20-1 | TGCAGTGCTAGGCGAGGAGGGATGAACACTGAAGCTTTCTTT | CSARRGGMNTEAFF
many | TRBD2 | TRBJ2-1 | TRBV7-2 | TGTGCCAGCAGCTTGGACAGCGGGAGGGTTTACAATGAGCAGTTCTTC | CASSLDSGRVYNEQFF
many | TRBD2 | TRBJ2-2 | TRBV4-3 | TGCGCCAGCAGCCAAGTGTTACGGGAGGGCCAGGCCGGGGAGCTGTTTTTT | CASSQVLREGQAGELFF
many | NA | TRBJ1-6 | TRBV27 | TGTGCCAGCAGTTTAAAGGGGCCTCAGGGCTATAATTCACCCCTCCACTTT | CASSLKGPQGYNSPLHF
NA | NA | TRBJ1-2 | TRBV27 | TGTGCCAGCAGAGTGGGGGGCTACACCTTC | CASRVGGYTF
NA | TRBD2 | TRBJ2-1 | TRBV2 | TGTGCCAGCAGCGTGAGCGGGAGGGCCGACAATGAGCAGTTCTTC | CASSVSGRADNEQFF
many | NA | TRBJ2-7 | TRBV27 | TGTGCCAGCACCCCTACAGTCGGGACACGCTACGAGCAGTACTTC | CASTPTVGTRYEQYF
many | TRBD1 | TRBJ1-6 | TRBV20-1 | TGCAGTGCTAGCGGGACAGGGACCTCACCCCTCCACTTT | CSASGTGTSPLHF
NA | NA | TRBJ2-3 | TRBV3-1 | TGTGCCAGCAGCCGGGGGACTGGATACTTTTTT | CASSRGTGYFF
many | NA | TRBJ2-1 | TRBV29-1 | TGCAGCGTTGAGGGCGTTTACTACAATGAGCAGTTCTTC | CSVEGVYYNEQFF
few | TRBD2 | TRBJ2-5 | TRBV12-3/TRBV12-4 | TGTGCCAGCAGTTTAGTGACTAGCGTGGAGGGAGAGACCCAGTACTTC | CASSLVTSVEGETQYF
NA | TRBD1 | TRBJ2-4 | TRBV5-6 | TGTGCCAGCAGCTTGGTGGGGTCAGGGGGAGAAAACATTCAGTACTTC | CASSLVGSGGENIQYF
many | TRBD2 | TRBJ2-5 | TRBV4-1 | TGCGCCAGCAGCCAAGTGACTAGCGGGAGGATAGAGACCCAGTACTTC | CASSQVTSGRIETQYF
many | TRBD1 | TRBJ2-1 | TRBV27 | TGTGCCAGCAGGGACAGGTTGACCAATGAGCAGTTCTTC | CASRDRLTNEQFF
many | NA | TRBJ2-5 | TRBV5-5 | TGTGCCATTGCACCGGGGTTAGGAGAGACCCAGTACTTC | CAIAPGLGETQYF
few | NA | TRBJ2-3 | TRBV5-1 | TGCGCCAGCAGCTTGCCCACACGGACCACAGATACGCAGTATTTT | CASSLPTRTTDTQYF
NA | TRBD2 | TRBJ2-1 | TRBV5-1 | TGCGCCAGCAGCGCCCCGGGACTAGTCAATGAGCAGTTCTTC | CASSAPGLVNEQFF
many | NA | TRBJ1-1 | TRBV5-1 | TGCGCCAGCAGAGGGGACGGATATGAAGCTTTCTTT | CASRGDGYEAFF
many | NA | TRBJ1-1 | TRBV6-2/TRBV6-3 | TGTGCCAGCAGTCCCCACGTCGGCAACATGAACACTGAAGCTTTCTTT | CASSPHVGNMNTEAFF
many | NA | TRBJ2-2 | TRBV10-3 | TGTGCCATCAGTGAATCCGTGATCAAGACAGGGAACACCGGGGAGCTGTTTTTT | CAISESVIKTGNTGELFF
few | NA | TRBJ1-1 | TRBV10-2 | TGCGCCAGCATGGTGCAGGGCGGTGACACTGAAGCTTTCTTT | CASMVQGGDTEAFF
few | NA | TRBJ2-7 | TRBV29-1 | TGCAGCGTTGAGGGTCCCAGTGGTTACGAGCAGTACTTC | CSVEGPSGYEQYF
many | NA | TRBJ2-3 | TRBV25-1 | TGTGCCAGCAGTGAATATGGGGATCAGCAGTATTTT | CASSEYGDQQYF